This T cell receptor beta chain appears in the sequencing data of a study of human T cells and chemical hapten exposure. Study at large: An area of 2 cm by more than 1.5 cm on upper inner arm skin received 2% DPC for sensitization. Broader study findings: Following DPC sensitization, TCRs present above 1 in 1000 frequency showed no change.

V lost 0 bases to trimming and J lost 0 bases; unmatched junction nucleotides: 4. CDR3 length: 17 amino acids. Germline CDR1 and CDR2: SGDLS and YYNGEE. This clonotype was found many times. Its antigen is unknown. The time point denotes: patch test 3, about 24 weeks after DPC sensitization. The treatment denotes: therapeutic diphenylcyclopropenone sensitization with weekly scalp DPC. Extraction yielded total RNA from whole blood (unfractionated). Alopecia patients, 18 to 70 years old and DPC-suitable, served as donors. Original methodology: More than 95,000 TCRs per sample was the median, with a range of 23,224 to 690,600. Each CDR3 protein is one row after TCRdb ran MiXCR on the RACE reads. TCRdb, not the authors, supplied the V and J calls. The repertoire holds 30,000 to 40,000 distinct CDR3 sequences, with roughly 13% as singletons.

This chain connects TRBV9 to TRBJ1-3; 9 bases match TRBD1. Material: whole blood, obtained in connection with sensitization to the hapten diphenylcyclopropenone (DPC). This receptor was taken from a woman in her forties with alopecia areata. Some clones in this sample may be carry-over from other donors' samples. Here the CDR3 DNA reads TGTGCCAGCAGCGTAGCCGGACAGGGGCGCTCTGGAAACACCATATATTTT. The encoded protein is CASSVAGQGRSGNTIYF.